A single sample gave rise to the 19 T cell receptor beta chains below, sequenced in a study of blood T cell repertoires in COVID-19. Clones were sequenced by immunoSEQ multiplex PCR, and TCRdb holds only the in-frame ones, with some missing. The repertoire holds 110,000 to 150,000 clones, with about four fifths as singletons. Source material: peripheral blood. The receptors were sampled from a man between 65 and 79 years old who had recovered from COVID-19.

The chain has TRBV27 and TRBJ2-5, with TRBD1 matching 7 bases. CDR1 and CDR2 from the germline V gene are MNHEY and SMNVEV (reference sequence). Trimming at V came to 5 bases and at J to 5 bases, leaving 11 bases not matched to a gene. CDR3 length: 15 amino acids. In DNA form, the CDR3 reads TGTGCCAGCAGTGCTTTCCAGGGGGATGGCGAGACCCAGTACTTC. It yields the protein CASSAFQGDGETQYF.

The J gene is TRBJ1-3, the V gene TRBV5-1; tentative D call: TRBD1 (6 bases). The V gene's germline CDR1 is SGHRS and CDR2 YFSETQ. This CDR3 is built from 16 residues. V gave up 0 bases and J gave up 4 bases, with 14 bases separating them. CDR3 sequence: CASSLAGGLVGNTIYF. In DNA form, the CDR3 reads TGCGCCAGCAGCTTGGCCGGGGGGCTTGTGGGAAACACCATATATTTT.

The chain recombines TRBV2 with TRBJ2-7; 9 bases are shared with TRBD2. This CDR3 is built from 16 residues. Trimming at V came to 4 bases and at J to 2 bases, leaving 9 bases not matched to a gene. CDR1 and CDR2 (germline): SNHLY, FYNNEI. The CDR3 region is CASSGSLAGLTYEQYF. The CDR3 coding sequence is TGTGCCAGCAGTGGATCGCTAGCGGGATTGACCTACGAGCAGTACTTC.

This chain connects TRBV28 to TRBJ1-4, with no clear D. The CDR3 runs 14 residues. Germline values: CDR1 MDHEN, CDR2 SYDVKM. Between the trimmed V and J ends, which lost 6 bases and 7 bases, there was a span of 15 bases. The CDR3 here is CASRSGVGGEKLFF. CDR3 DNA: TGTGCCAGCAGATCCGGGGTTGGCGGTGAAAAACTGTTTTTT.

This rearrangement joins TRBV7-2 to TRBJ2-1, with D tentatively TRBD2 (5 bases). V was trimmed by 1 base and J by 2 bases, leaving 9 bases between them. The V gene's germline CDR1 is SGHTA and CDR2 FQGNSA. CDR3 size: 15 residues. The CDR3 here is CASSLVAGPYNEQFF. The DNA of the CDR3 is TGTGCCAGCAGCTTAGTTGCGGGCCCCTACAATGAGCAGTTCTTC.

V gene TRBV11-1 combines with J gene TRBJ2-3, with unresolved D. Trimming shortened V by 0 bases and J by 2 bases, and 6 bases separated the two germline ends. CDR3 length equals 14 residues. Germline loops: CDR1 SGHAT, CDR2 FQDESV (reference sequence). Written as DNA, the CDR3 is TGTGCCAGCAGCTTAGCCCCCGTCACAGATACGCAGTATTTT. This translates into CASSLAPVTDTQYF.

The chain carries TRBV29-1 and TRBJ2-1, with 9 bases fitting TRBD1. V shed 1 base and J 1 base; nucleotides not matched to a gene: 5. Per the germline V gene, CDR1 is SQVTM and CDR2 is ANQGSEA. This CDR3 contains 16 residues. The CDR3 loop reads CSVEGSQGASYNEQFF. CDR3 nucleotides: TGCAGCGTTGAAGGTTCACAGGGGGCATCCTACAATGAGCAGTTCTTC.

This clone was counted many times. V is TRBV3-1 (or the pseudogene TRBV3-2) and J is TRBJ2-5, with no clear D. Germline V gene sequence: CDR1 LGHDT, CDR2 YNNKEL (reference sequence). The CDR3 is made up of 20 amino acids. V dropped 0 bases and J dropped 1 base, with 24 bases sitting between them. The CDR3 region has the DNA TGTGCCAGCAGCCAAGATTCATTCGCCACAGTGTCCGATCTCCAAGAGACCCAGTACTTC. Its translation: CASSQDSFATVSDLQETQYF.

The chain combines TRBV19 with TRBJ2-7, with 9 nucleotides matching TRBD2. J was trimmed by 5 bases and V by 6 bases; bases with no gene match: 5. Germline-derived CDR1 and CDR2 are LNHDA and SQIVND (reference sequence). This CDR3 is built from 13 residues. The CDR3 bases are TGTGCCAGTAGCTTCTTAGCGGGAGACGAGCAGTACTTC. Its protein product is CASSFLAGDEQYF.

This chain links TRBV4-1 with TRBJ1-1; D uncertain. Looked up from germline, CDR1 is MGHRA and CDR2 is YSYEKL. Trimming took off 0 bases at V and 8 bases at J, with 10 bases between the two ends. This CDR3 has 13 residues. The CDR3 region has the DNA TGCGCCAGCAGCCAAGATTTTCGGTGGGAAGCTTTCTTT. Amino acid sequence: CASSQDFRWEAFF.

The CDR3 loop reads CASSPRGWEQFF. In DNA form, the CDR3 reads TGTGCCAGCAGCCCTCGGGGGTGGGAGCAGTTCTTC. V is TRBV11-2 and J is TRBJ2-1; tentative D call: TRBD2 (6 bases). Germline lookup yields CDR1 SGHAT and CDR2 FQNNGV. V lost 5 bases and J lost 10, with 12 bases in between. The CDR3 length is 12 residues. Together with reference TRBV11-2 and TRBJ2-1, the CDR3 gives the full variable domain: EAGVAQSPRYKIIEKRQSVAFWCNPISGHATLYWYQQILGQGPKLLIQFQNNGVVDDSQLPKDRFSAERLKGVDSTLKIQPAKLEDSAVYLCASSPRGWEQFFGPGTRLTVL.

The chain uses TRBV30 and TRBJ2-5, with 7 bases fitting TRBD2. The J segment lost 5 bases and the V segment lost 3 bases, leaving 3 bases of the junction unmatched. Germline CDR1 reads GTSNPN; CDR2 reads SVGIG (reference sequence). The CDR3 length is 12 residues. The DNA of the CDR3 is TGTGCCTGGAGGGGGGGAGGGGAGACCCAGTACTTC. Amino acid sequence: CAWRGGGETQYF.

The chain employs TRBV21-1 and TRBJ1-5; TRBD1, the table's D call, lacks a check against the DNA. TRBV21-1 is annotated as a pseudogene. The CDR3 sequence is 13 residues long. CDR3 DNA: TGTGCCAGCAGCAAATACAAGAATCAGCCCCAGCATTTT. It codes for CASSKYKNQPQHF.

The gene calls are TRBV5-1 and TRBJ2-3, with a possible D match to TRBD2 (6 bases). The CDR3 is made up of 15 amino acids. Trimming shortened V by 3 bases and J by 3 bases, and 14 bases separated the two germline ends. The germline CDR1 and CDR2 sequences are SGHRS and YFSETQ. In DNA, the CDR3 is TGCGCCAGCAGCTCTCTCGGGGGAGAGACAGATACGCAGTATTTT. This translates into CASSSLGGETDTQYF.

V usage is TRBV10-3 and J usage is TRBJ2-7, with 7 bases lining up with TRBD2. With 5 bases clipped from V and 0 bases from J, the junction kept 10 bases outside the gene matches. This CDR3 comprises 16 residues. Germline V gene sequence: CDR1 ENHRY, CDR2 SYGVKD. CDR3 amino acids: CAISSPEASGSYEQYF. For the CDR3, the DNA is TGTGCCATCAGTTCACCGGAGGCTAGCGGCTCCTACGAGCAGTACTTC.

This clone is a singleton in its sample. The chain is built from TRBV6-6 and TRBJ2-2, with D unclear. Germline V gene lookup returns CDR1 MNHNY and CDR2 SVGAGI (reference sequence). The length of the CDR3 is 15 residues. V dropped 0 bases and J dropped 1 base, with 6 bases sitting between them. CDR3 protein: CASSYSYRNTGELFF. CDR3 bases: TGTGCCAGCAGTTACTCCTACAGGAACACCGGGGAGCTGTTTTTT.

The table lists this clone with a few counts. This chain joins TRBV7-2 and TRBJ2-2, with 8 positions matching TRBD2. The CDR3 runs 13 residues. Losses at the gene ends were 10 bases for V and 3 bases for J; bases not matched to a gene: 4. The germline V gene has CDR1 SGHTA and CDR2 FQGNSA. The CDR3 loop reads CATASGYTGELFF. In DNA form, the CDR3 reads TGTGCCACGGCTAGCGGGTACACCGGGGAGCTGTTTTTT.

The rearrangement links TRBV19 to TRBJ2-5, with D perhaps matching TRBD1 (5 bases). The CDR3 spans 14 residues. Germline V gene lookup returns CDR1 LNHDA and CDR2 SQIVND (reference sequence). V dropped 1 base and J dropped 1 base, with 7 bases sitting between them. The CDR3 DNA is TGTGCCAGTAGTATAGGGGGCTTCCAAGAGACCCAGTACTTC. Translated, it gives CASSIGGFQETQYF.

This clone was found once. This chain joins TRBV4-1 and TRBJ1-1; no definite D call. V was pared by 1 base and J by 3 bases, with 6 bases between. Per the germline V gene, CDR1 is MGHRA and CDR2 is YSYEKL. The length of the CDR3 is 13 residues. In DNA form, the CDR3 reads TGCGCCAGCAGCCAAGTTCTTGACACTGAAGCTTTCTTT. As protein: CASSQVLDTEAFF.